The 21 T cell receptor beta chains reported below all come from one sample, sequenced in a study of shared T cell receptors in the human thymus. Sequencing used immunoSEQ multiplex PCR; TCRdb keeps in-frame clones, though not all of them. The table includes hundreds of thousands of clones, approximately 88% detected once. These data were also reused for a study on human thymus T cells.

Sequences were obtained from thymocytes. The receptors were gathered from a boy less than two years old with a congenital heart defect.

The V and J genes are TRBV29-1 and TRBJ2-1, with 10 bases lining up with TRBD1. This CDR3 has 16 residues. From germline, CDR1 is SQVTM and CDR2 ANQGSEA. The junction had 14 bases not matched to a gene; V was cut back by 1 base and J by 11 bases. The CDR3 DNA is TGCAGCGTTGAAGTCAGGACAGGGGGTACGGCTAAAAAGCAGTTCTTC. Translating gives CSVEVRTGGTAKKQFF.

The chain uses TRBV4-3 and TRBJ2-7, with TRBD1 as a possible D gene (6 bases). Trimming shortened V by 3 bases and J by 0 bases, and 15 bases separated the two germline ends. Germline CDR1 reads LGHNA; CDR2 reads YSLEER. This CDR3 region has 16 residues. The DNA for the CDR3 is TGCGCCAGCAGCCACGCCGCAGGGGCGGGCTCCTACGAGCAGTACTTC. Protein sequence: CASSHAAGAGSYEQYF.

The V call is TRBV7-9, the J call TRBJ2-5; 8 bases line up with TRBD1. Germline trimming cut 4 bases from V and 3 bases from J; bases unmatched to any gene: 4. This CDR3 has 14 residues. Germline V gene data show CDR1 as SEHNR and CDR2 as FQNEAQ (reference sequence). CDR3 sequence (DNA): TGTGCCAGCAGCTCCCGACAGGGGAAAGAGACCCAGTACTTC. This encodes CASSSRQGKETQYF.

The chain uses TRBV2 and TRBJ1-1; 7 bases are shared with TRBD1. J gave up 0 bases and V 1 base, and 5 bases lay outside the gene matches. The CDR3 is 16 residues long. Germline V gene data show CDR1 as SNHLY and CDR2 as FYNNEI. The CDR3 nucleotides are TGTGCCAGCAGTGAAGAGGCGACAGGGCTGAACACTGAAGCTTTCTTT. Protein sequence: CASSEEATGLNTEAFF.

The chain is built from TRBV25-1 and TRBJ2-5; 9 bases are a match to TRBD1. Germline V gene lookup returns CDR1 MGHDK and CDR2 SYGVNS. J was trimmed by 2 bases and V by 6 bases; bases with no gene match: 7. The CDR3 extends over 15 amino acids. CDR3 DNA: TGTGCCAGCAGCTTGGGGGGGACAGGGCAAGAGACCCAGTACTTC. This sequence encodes CASSLGGTGQETQYF.

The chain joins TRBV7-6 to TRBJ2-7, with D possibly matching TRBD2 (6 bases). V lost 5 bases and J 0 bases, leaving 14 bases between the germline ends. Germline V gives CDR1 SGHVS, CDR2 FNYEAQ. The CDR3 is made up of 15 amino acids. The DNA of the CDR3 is TGTGCCAGCAGCCCGGCGGAGGGGAGCTCCTACGAGCAGTACTTC. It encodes CASSPAEGSSYEQYF.

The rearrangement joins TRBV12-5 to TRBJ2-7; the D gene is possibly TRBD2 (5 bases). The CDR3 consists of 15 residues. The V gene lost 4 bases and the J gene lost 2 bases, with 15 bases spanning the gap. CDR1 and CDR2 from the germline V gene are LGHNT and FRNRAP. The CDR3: CASGSTRDRTYEQYF. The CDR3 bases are TGTGCTAGTGGTTCCACCCGGGATAGGACCTACGAGCAGTACTTC.

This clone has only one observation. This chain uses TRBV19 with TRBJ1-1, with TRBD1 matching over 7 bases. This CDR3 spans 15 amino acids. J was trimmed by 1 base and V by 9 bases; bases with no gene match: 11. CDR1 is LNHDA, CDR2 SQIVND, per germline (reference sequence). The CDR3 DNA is TGTGCCAGACCTCCGAACAGGGGCCGGAACACTGAAGCTTTCTTT. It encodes CARPPNRGRNTEAFF.

For the CDR3, the DNA is TGTGCCAGCAGCCACACTGGAGGGACAGTAGCCTACGAGCAGTACTTC. Amino acid sequence: CASSHTGGTVAYEQYF. The chain couples TRBV4-2 to TRBJ2-7; perhaps TRBD1 as D (7 bases). The V end lost 3 bases, the J end lost 2 bases, and 17 bases lay between the germline ends. This CDR3 has 16 residues. CDR1 and CDR2 from the germline V gene are LGHNA and YNFKEQ.

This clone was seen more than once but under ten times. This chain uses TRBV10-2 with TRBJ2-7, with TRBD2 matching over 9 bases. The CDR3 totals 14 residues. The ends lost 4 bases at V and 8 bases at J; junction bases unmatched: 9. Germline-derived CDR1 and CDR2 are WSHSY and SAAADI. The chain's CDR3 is CASSAVREGMQQYF. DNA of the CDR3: TGCGCCAGCAGTGCGGTGCGGGAGGGCATGCAGCAGTACTTC.

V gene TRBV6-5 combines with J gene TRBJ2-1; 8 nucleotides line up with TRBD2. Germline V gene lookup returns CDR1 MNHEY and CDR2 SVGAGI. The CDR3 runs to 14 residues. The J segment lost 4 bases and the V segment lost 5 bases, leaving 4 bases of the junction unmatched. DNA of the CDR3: TGTGCCAGCAGTCGGGCTAGCGGGTACAATGAGCAGTTCTTC. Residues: CASSRASGYNEQFF.

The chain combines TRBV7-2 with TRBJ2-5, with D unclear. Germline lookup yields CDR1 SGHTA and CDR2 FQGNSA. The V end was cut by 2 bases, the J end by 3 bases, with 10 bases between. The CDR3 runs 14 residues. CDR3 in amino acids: CASSLFGQKETQYF. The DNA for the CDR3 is TGTGCCAGCAGCTTATTTGGCCAGAAAGAGACCCAGTACTTC.

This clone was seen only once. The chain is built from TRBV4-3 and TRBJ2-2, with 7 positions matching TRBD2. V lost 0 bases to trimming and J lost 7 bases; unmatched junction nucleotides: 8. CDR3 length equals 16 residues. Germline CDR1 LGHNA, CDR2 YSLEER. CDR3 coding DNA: TGCGCCAGCAGCCAAGAAGGACTAGAACGGGGCGGGGAGCTGTTTTTT. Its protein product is CASSQEGLERGGELFF.

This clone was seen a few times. As DNA, the CDR3 is TGTGCCAGCAGGCCGGAAGATAGCGGAGGAATAGAGCAGTTCTTC. Protein: CASRPEDSGGIEQFF. J is TRBJ2-1 and V is TRBV6-5; D is possibly TRBD2 (6 bases). V was clipped by 6 bases and J by 10 bases, with 22 bases between them. The germline V gene has CDR1 MNHEY and CDR2 SVGAGI. The CDR3 covers 15 residues.

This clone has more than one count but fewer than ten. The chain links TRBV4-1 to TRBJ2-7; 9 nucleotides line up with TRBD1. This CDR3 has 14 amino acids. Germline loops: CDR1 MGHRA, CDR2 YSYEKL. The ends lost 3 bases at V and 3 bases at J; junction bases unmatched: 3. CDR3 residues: CASSQGTGNYEQYF. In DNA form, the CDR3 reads TGCGCCAGCAGCCAGGGGACAGGGAACTACGAGCAGTACTTC.

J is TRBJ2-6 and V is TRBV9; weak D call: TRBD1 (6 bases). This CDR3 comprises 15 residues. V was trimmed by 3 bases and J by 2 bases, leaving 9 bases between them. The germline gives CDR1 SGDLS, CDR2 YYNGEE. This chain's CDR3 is CASSDDRTGANVLTF. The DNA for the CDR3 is TGTGCCAGCAGCGACGACAGGACTGGGGCCAACGTCCTGACTTTC.

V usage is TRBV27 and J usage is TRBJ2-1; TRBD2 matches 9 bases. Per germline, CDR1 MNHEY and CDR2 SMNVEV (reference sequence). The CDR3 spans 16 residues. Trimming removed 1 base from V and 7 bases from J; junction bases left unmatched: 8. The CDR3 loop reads CASSLWGREGLNEQFF. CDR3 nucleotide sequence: TGTGCCAGCAGTTTATGGGGGCGGGAGGGCCTTAATGAGCAGTTCTTC.

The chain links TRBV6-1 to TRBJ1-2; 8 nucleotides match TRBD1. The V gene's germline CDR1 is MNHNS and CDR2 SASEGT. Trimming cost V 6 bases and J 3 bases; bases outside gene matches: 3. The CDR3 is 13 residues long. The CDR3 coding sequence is TGTGCCAGCAGACAGGACAGGGACTATGGCTACACCTTC. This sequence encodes CASRQDRDYGYTF.

CDR3 nucleotides: TGTGCCAGCACCCGGGGGACTAGCCCCGACAATGAGCAGTTCTTC. As protein: CASTRGTSPDNEQFF. The chain uses TRBV13 and TRBJ2-1; TRBD2 aligns across 9 bases. The V gene's germline CDR1 is PRHDT and CDR2 FYEKMQ (reference sequence). Unmatched junction bases numbered 9, after V lost 7 bases and J lost 5 bases. This CDR3 has 15 residues.

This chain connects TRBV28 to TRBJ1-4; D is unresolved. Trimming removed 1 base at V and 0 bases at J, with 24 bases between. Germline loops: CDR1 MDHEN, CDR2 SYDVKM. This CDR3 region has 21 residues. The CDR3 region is CASSLYLPGLTLSATNEKLFF. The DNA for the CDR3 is TGTGCCAGCAGTTTATATCTCCCAGGCTTAACTCTATCCGCAACTAATGAAAAACTGTTTTTT.

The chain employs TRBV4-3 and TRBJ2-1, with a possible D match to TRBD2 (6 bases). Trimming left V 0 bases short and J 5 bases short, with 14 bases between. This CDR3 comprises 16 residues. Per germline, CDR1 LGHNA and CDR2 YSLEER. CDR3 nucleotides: TGCGCCAGCAGCCAAGATTTGGGGGACTTAAACAATGAGCAGTTCTTC. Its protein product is CASSQDLGDLNNEQFF.